The 30 T cell receptor beta chains reported below all come from one sample, sequenced in a study of OX40 agonist ivuxolimab in advanced cancers. Repertoires were generated with immunoSEQ multiplex PCR, while TCRdb's copy carries only in-frame clones and drops some. The repertoire holds approximately 74,000 clones, roughly 91% seen once, with less than 0.35% in the top ten. The input for sequencing was CD4+ or CD8+ T cells sorted from blood, taken in a trial of the OX40 agonist ivuxolimab. Source of these receptors: an adult with an advanced solid tumor such as melanoma, head and neck, liver or kidney cancer.

The rearrangement joins TRBV7-2 to TRBJ2-5; the match to TRBD2 covers 16 bases. CDR1 SGHTA and CDR2 FQGNSA come from the germline V gene. This CDR3 is built from 18 residues. Trimming took 6 bases from V and 5 from J; bases not matched to a gene: 12. CDR3 sequence (DNA): TGTGCCAGCAGGACAACCGGGACTAGCGGGGGGGCGGAGGAGACCCAGTACTTC. Its protein product is CASRTTGTSGGAEETQYF.

The chain is built from TRBV6-6 and TRBJ1-3, with 9 bases matching TRBD1. The CDR3 totals 14 residues. Germline-derived CDR1 and CDR2 are MNHNY and SVGAGI (reference sequence). With 2 bases clipped from V and 8 bases from J, the junction kept 4 bases outside the gene matches. The CDR3 loop is CASSYRDRVDTIYF. The CDR3 nucleotides are TGTGCCAGCAGTTACCGGGACAGGGTAGACACCATATATTTT.

The chain carries TRBV28 and TRBJ1-2, with D perhaps matching TRBD1 (6 bases). V was pared by 4 bases and J by 8 bases, with 23 bases between. CDR3 length: 16 residues. Germline V gene data show CDR1 as MDHEN and CDR2 as SYDVKM. CDR3 sequence reads: CASSSSPGQPIVGYTF. The CDR3, as DNA: TGTGCCAGCAGTTCTTCACCGGGACAACCAATTGTCGGCTACACCTTC.

This chain joins TRBV7-9 and TRBJ1-1; TRBD1 aligns across 7 bases. V trimming: 3 bases; J trimming: 3 bases; junction bases outside the gene matches: 7. There are 15 residues in the CDR3. Germline-derived CDR1 and CDR2 are SEHNR and FQNEAQ (reference sequence). CDR3 amino acids: CASSFSSGGHTEAFF. The CDR3 DNA is TGTGCCAGCAGCTTTTCCTCAGGGGGACACACTGAAGCTTTCTTT.

This clone showed up just once. The J gene is TRBJ2-5, the V gene TRBV18; D unresolved. This CDR3 has 12 amino acids. Trimming pared 3 bases from V and 4 bases from J, leaving 6 bases between. CDR1 KGHSH and CDR2 LQKENI come from the germline V gene. Written as DNA, the CDR3 is TGTGCCAGCTCACCGGTGGGAGAGACCCAGTACTTC. Translation gives CASSPVGETQYF.

The chain combines TRBV27 with TRBJ2-6, with D hard to call. The germline V and J ends were trimmed by 5 bases and 4 bases, with 6 bases remaining between them. CDR3 length equals 13 residues. Germline V lookup: CDR1 MNHEY, CDR2 SMNVEV (reference sequence). DNA of the CDR3: TGTGCCAGCAGTCCCCAGGGGGCCAACGTCCTGACTTTC. Protein sequence: CASSPQGANVLTF.

This sequence joins TRBV19 and TRBJ2-3; 10 positions agree with TRBD1. Trimming took 5 bases from V and 6 from J; bases not matched to a gene: 8. CDR1 and CDR2 (germline): LNHDA, SQIVND (reference sequence). The CDR3 has 15 residues. The CDR3 region is CASSGGTGAWDTQYF. Here the CDR3 DNA reads TGTGCCAGTAGTGGCGGGACAGGGGCGTGGGATACGCAGTATTTT.

The V and J genes are TRBV2 and TRBJ2-7; D not resolved. CDR3 size: 12 residues. Germline CDR1 is SNHLY and CDR2 is FYNNEI. Trimming took 2 bases from V and 2 from J, leaving 4 bases between them. CDR3 region: CASSERTYEQYF. CDR3 DNA: TGTGCCAGCAGTGAAAGGACCTACGAGCAGTACTTC. The entire variable domain, with the rest obtained from reference TRBV2 and TRBJ2-7, is as follows: EPEVTQTPSHQVTQMGQEVILRCVPISNHLYFYWYRQILGQKVEFLVSFYNNEISEKSEIFDDQFSVERPDGSNFTLKIRSTKLEDSAMYFCASSERTYEQYFGPGTRLTVT.

The chain employs TRBV5-4 and TRBJ2-2, with D possibly being TRBD1 (5 bases). The CDR3 runs to 16 residues. From germline, CDR1 is SGHNT and CDR2 YYREEE (reference sequence). V lost 2 bases, J lost 1 base, and 12 bases lay in between. This chain's CDR3 is CASSFPSGLNTGELFF. CDR3 DNA: TGTGCCAGCAGCTTTCCTTCAGGGCTGAACACCGGGGAGCTGTTTTTT.

This chain joins TRBV5-4 and TRBJ2-2; possibly TRBD2 for D (6 bases). Trimming pared 0 bases from V and 4 bases from J, leaving 7 bases between. Germline loops: CDR1 SGHNT, CDR2 YYREEE (reference sequence). This CDR3 is 14 amino acids long. CDR3 in amino acids: CASSLGSGTGELFF. The CDR3, as DNA: TGTGCCAGCAGCTTGGGTAGCGGCACCGGGGAGCTGTTTTTT.

The chain has TRBV10-1 and TRBJ2-7; the match to TRBD2 covers 8 bases. Germline V gene data show CDR1 as WNHNN and CDR2 as SYGVQD (reference sequence). With 2 bases clipped from V and 5 bases from J, the junction kept 8 bases outside the gene matches. The CDR3 covers 15 residues. The CDR3 bases are TGCGCCAGCAGTGAGGGCGGGAGGCCCCCCGACGAGCAGTACTTC. It is translated as CASSEGGRPPDEQYF.

The chain links TRBV5-1 to TRBJ2-1, with TRBD2 as a possible D gene (5 bases). V shed 4 bases and J shed 6 bases, with 14 bases lying between them. Germline V lookup: CDR1 SGHRS, CDR2 YFSETQ. The CDR3 extends over 14 amino acids. The CDR3 DNA sequence: TGCGCCAGCAGCCAGGACTCGATATTCAATGAGCAGTTCTTC. Translated, it gives CASSQDSIFNEQFF.

The chain combines TRBV28 with TRBJ2-1; 16 bases fit TRBD2. CDR3 length: 18 residues. Germline assignment: CDR1 MDHEN and CDR2 SYDVKM. V dropped 6 bases and J dropped 1; count of bases not matched to a gene: 6. The CDR3 spells CASSPGLAGGRSYNEQFF. For the CDR3, the DNA is TGTGCCAGCAGCCCGGGACTAGCGGGAGGGAGGTCCTACAATGAGCAGTTCTTC.

The CDR3 DNA is TGTGCCAGCAGCCCGACAGGGTCGAGGACGACCGGGGAGCTGTTTTTT. Protein product: CASSPTGSRTTGELFF. The chain employs TRBV7-6 and TRBJ2-2, with 7 positions matching TRBD1. The J segment lost 5 bases and the V segment lost 5 bases, leaving 11 bases of the junction unmatched. This CDR3 is built from 16 residues. CDR1 is SGHVS and CDR2 is FNYEAQ in the germline V gene.

The V and J genes are TRBV15 and TRBJ1-4; TRBD1 agrees at 8 bases. Germline V gene sequence: CDR1 LNHNV, CDR2 YYDKDF (reference sequence). Losses at the gene ends were 3 bases for V and 5 bases for J; bases not matched to a gene: 5. The CDR3 spans 15 residues. The CDR3 DNA follows: TGTGCCACCAGCAGCCTCCGGACAGGGAATGAAAAACTGTTTTTT. It codes for CATSSLRTGNEKLFF.

This chain links TRBV4-3 with TRBJ2-3, with 7 bases lining up with TRBD1. V lost 0 bases, J lost 4 bases, and 4 bases stayed unmatched. The CDR3 runs 15 residues. Looked up from germline, CDR1 is LGHNA and CDR2 is YSLEER. CDR3 DNA: TGCGCCAGCAGCCAAGATTGGGACAGTGCAGATACGCAGTATTTT. Protein product: CASSQDWDSADTQYF.

This chain uses TRBV27 with TRBJ1-5; a possible D gene is TRBD1 (5 bases). The CDR3 is 15 amino acids. V was pared by 6 bases and J by 3 bases, with 15 bases between. Germline CDR1 and CDR2: MNHEY and SMNVEV (reference sequence). The chain's CDR3 is CASSAGAGNNQPQHF. Written as DNA, the CDR3 is TGTGCCAGCAGCGCCGGGGCGGGGAACAATCAGCCCCAGCATTTT.

This chain links TRBV7-2 with TRBJ1-2; D remains ambiguous. The CDR3 extends over 14 amino acids. The V gene's germline CDR1 is SGHTA and CDR2 FQGNSA. The germline V and J ends were trimmed by 1 base and 6 bases, with 12 bases remaining between them. CDR3 in amino acids: CASSLVIPMNGYTF. CDR3 DNA sequence: TGTGCCAGCAGCTTAGTAATTCCCATGAATGGCTACACCTTC. Filled out from reference TRBV7-2 and TRBJ1-2, the complete variable domain reads GAGVSQSPSNKVTEKGKDVELRCDPISGHTALYWYRQSLGQGLEFLIYFQGNSAPDKSGLPSDRFSAERTGGSVSTLTIQRTQQEDSAVYLCASSLVIPMNGYTFGSGTRLTVV.

This clone was found once. The V call is TRBV2, the J call TRBJ1-5; 8 nucleotides align to TRBD1. Germline V CDR1 and CDR2: SNHLY, FYNNEI. The J segment lost 4 bases and the V segment lost 2 bases, leaving 7 bases of the junction unmatched. This CDR3 comprises 16 residues. CDR3 nucleotide sequence: TGTGCCAGCAGTGAAAGTCGGCAGGGGGCAAATCAGCCCCAGCATTTT. Translating it yields CASSESRQGANQPQHF.

This CDR3 is CASSISGTSSYEQYF. CDR3 bases: TGTGCCAGTAGTATTTCGGGCACCAGCTCCTACGAGCAGTACTTC. The V call is TRBV19, the J call TRBJ2-7; D is ambiguous. The CDR3 extends over 15 amino acids. CDR1 is LNHDA, CDR2 SQIVND, per germline (reference sequence). V shed 3 bases and J shed 0 bases, with 12 bases lying between them.

The chain has TRBV4-3 and TRBJ1-4; D gene ambiguous. The CDR3 is 16 residues long. The V gene's germline CDR1 is LGHNA and CDR2 YSLEER. Deletions cut 1 base from V and 1 base from J, with 10 bases between. The CDR3: CASSQAGYGTNEKLFF. In DNA, the CDR3 is TGCGCCAGCAGCCAAGCGGGCTACGGAACTAATGAAAAACTGTTTTTT.

This rearrangement joins TRBV5-5 to TRBJ2-7; D may be TRBD2 (5 bases). V was clipped by 0 bases and J by 5 bases, with 9 bases between them. Germline V gene sequence: CDR1 SGHKS, CDR2 YYEKEE (reference sequence). The CDR3 totals 13 residues. Here the CDR3 DNA reads TGTGCCAGCAGCTTGGCCGGGGTGGACGAGCAGTACTTC. Translation: CASSLAGVDEQYF.

This chain connects TRBV15 to TRBJ2-7, with 14 nucleotides matching TRBD2. The CDR3 is 16 amino acids. The V and J ends lost 5 bases and 4 bases, in that order; junction bases with no gene match: 7. Germline-derived CDR1 and CDR2 are LNHNV and YYDKDF (reference sequence). The DNA of the CDR3 is TGTGCCACCAGCCACGGGACTAGCGGGAGACGGTACGAGCAGTACTTC. Translation gives CATSHGTSGRRYEQYF.

The V gene is TRBV5-6, the J gene TRBJ1-5, with a tentative D call TRBD1 (6 bases). Germline CDR1 is SGHDT and CDR2 is YYEEEE. The CDR3 extends over 15 amino acids. With 1 base removed from V and 1 base from J, the gap between germline ends came to 9 bases. CDR3 loop: CASSLLQGSNQPQHF. CDR3 DNA sequence: TGTGCCAGCAGCTTGTTACAGGGAAGCAATCAGCCCCAGCATTTT.

This CDR3 reads CAWSRQGALNTEAFF. CDR3 sequence (DNA): TGTGCCTGGAGTAGACAGGGCGCTTTGAACACTGAAGCTTTCTTT. The rearrangement uses TRBV30 and TRBJ1-1, with 7 bases identical to TRBD1. The CDR3 runs 15 residues. Germline-derived CDR1 and CDR2 are GTSNPN and SVGIG (reference sequence). V shed 2 bases and J 0 bases; nucleotides not matched to a gene: 6.

V usage is TRBV30 and J usage is TRBJ2-7; 8 bases are a match to TRBD2. This CDR3 has 15 amino acids. In germline, CDR1 is GTSNPN, CDR2 SVGIG (reference sequence). Trimming took 1 base from V and 5 from J; bases not matched to a gene: 10. The CDR3 region has the DNA TGTGCCTGGAGTGCCGTGGGAGCGGGGGCCCACGAGCAGTACTTC. Encoded protein: CAWSAVGAGAHEQYF.

The chain couples TRBV5-6 to TRBJ2-3, with D perhaps matching TRBD2 (6 bases). The V end lost 3 bases, the J end lost 4 bases, and 9 bases lay between the germline ends. CDR3 size: 13 residues. Germline assignment: CDR1 SGHDT and CDR2 YYEEEE. CDR3 sequence (DNA): TGTGCCAGCAGCTCCCGGGACTCAGATACGCAGTATTTT. Protein product: CASSSRDSDTQYF.

The chain links TRBV19 to TRBJ1-2; 8 bases map to TRBD1. The CDR3 length is 14 residues. V trimming: 4 bases; J trimming: 2 bases; junction bases outside the gene matches: 3. CDR1 and CDR2 from the germline V gene are LNHDA and SQIVND (reference sequence). The CDR3 DNA follows: TGTGCCAGTAGTAACGACAGGGGCAACTATGGCTACACCTTC. This encodes CASSNDRGNYGYTF.

The CDR3 nucleotides read TGCGCCAGCAGCCGATCCACAGGGGGGAACACCGGGGAGCTGTTTTTT. Translating gives CASSRSTGGNTGELFF. The chain recombines TRBV4-1 with TRBJ2-2; 8 positions agree with TRBD1. CDR3 size: 16 residues. Germline CDR1 and CDR2: MGHRA and YSYEKL. The J segment lost 1 base and the V segment lost 4 bases, leaving 5 bases of the junction unmatched.

The rearrangement joins TRBV18 to TRBJ1-1; 7 bases match TRBD1. The CDR3 totals 16 residues. V shed 3 bases and J 3 bases; nucleotides not matched to a gene: 10. Germline V CDR1 and CDR2: KGHSH, LQKENI. The CDR3 DNA reads TGTGCCAGCTCACCGACGACAGGGTCTATTGACACTGAAGCTTTCTTT. It is translated as CASSPTTGSIDTEAFF.